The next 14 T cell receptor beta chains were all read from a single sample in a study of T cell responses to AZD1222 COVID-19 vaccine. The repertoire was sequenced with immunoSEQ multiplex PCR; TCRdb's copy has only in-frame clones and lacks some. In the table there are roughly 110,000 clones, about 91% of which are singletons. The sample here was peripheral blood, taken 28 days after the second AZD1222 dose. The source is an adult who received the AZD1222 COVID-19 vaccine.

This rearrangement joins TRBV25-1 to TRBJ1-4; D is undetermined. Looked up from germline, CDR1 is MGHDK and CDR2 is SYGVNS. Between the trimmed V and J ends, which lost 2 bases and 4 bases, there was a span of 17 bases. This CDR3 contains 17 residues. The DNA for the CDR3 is TGTGCCAGCAGTGAAGCTCGAGGGCCAAGGATTAATGAAAAACTGTTTTTT. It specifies CASSEARGPRINEKLFF.

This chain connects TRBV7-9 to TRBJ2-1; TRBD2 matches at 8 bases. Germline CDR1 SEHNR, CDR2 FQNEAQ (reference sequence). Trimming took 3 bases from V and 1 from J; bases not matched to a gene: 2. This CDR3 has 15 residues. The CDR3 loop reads CASSFIAGSYNEQFF. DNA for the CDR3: TGTGCCAGCAGCTTTATAGCGGGGTCCTACAATGAGCAGTTCTTC.

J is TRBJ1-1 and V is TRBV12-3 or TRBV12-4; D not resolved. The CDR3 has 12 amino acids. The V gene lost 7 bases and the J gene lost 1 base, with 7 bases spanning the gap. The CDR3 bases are TGTGCCAGCAAAAGGGAGAACACTGAAGCTTTCTTT. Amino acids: CASKRENTEAFF.

CDR3 coding DNA: TGTGCCAGCTCACCTTCCCGGAGGGAACCCCTCCACTTT. Amino acids: CASSPSRREPLHF. This chain joins TRBV18 and TRBJ1-6; D is unresolved. Trimming stripped 3 bases from V and 12 bases from J, with 12 bases between. The germline gives CDR1 KGHSH, CDR2 LQKENI. The CDR3 has 13 residues. The full variable domain, completed using reference TRBV18 and TRBJ1-6, is NAGVMQNPRHLVRRRGQEARLRCSPMKGHSHVYWYRQLPEEGLKFMVYLQKENIIDESGMPKERFSAEFPKEGPSILRIQQVVRGDSAAYFCASSPSRREPLHFGNGTRLTVT.

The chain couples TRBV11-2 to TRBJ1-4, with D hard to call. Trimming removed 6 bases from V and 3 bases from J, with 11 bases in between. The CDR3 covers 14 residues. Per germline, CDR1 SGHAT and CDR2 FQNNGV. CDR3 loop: CASSTGNSNEKLFF. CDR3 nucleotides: TGTGCCAGCAGTACCGGGAACTCTAATGAAAAACTGTTTTTT.

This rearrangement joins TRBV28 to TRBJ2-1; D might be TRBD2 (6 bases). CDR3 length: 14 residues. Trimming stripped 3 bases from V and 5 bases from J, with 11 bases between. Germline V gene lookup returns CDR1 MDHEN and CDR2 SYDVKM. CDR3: CASSFRWGDNEQFF. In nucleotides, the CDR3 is TGTGCCAGCAGTTTTAGGTGGGGGGACAATGAGCAGTTCTTC.

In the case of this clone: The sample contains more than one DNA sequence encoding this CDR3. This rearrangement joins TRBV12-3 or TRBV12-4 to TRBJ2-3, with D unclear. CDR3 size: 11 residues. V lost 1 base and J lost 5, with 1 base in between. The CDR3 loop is CASSLGDTQYF. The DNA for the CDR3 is TGTGCCAGCAGTTTAGGAGATACGCAGTATTTT.

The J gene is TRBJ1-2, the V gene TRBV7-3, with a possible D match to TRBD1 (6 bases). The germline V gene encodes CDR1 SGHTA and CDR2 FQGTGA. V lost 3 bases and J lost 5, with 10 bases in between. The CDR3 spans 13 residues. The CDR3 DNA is TGTGCCAGCAGCTTCGGGACACCATATGGCTACACCTTC. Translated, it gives CASSFGTPYGYTF.

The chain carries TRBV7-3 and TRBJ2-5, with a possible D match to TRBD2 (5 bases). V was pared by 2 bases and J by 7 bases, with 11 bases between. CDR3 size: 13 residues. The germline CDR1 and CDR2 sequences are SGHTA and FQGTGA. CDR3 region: CASSLGLSGTQYF. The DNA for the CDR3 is TGTGCCAGCAGCTTAGGCCTGAGCGGGACCCAGTACTTC.

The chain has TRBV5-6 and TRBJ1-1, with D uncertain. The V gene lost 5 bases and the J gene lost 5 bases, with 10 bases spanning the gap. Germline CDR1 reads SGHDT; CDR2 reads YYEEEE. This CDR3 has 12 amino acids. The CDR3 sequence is CASSSVGTEAFF. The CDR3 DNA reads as TGTGCCAGCAGTTCAGTCGGGACTGAAGCTTTCTTT. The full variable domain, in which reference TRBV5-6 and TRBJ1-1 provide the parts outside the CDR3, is DAGVTQSPTHLIKTRGQQVTLRCSPKSGHDTVSWYQQALGQGPQFIFQYYEEEERQRGNFPDRFSGHQFPNYSSELNVNALLLGDSALYLCASSSVGTEAFFGQGTRLTVV.

In DNA form, the CDR3 reads TGCGCCAGCACGGGTAAAAGGTACCAAGAGACCCAGTACTTC. Amino acids: CASTGKRYQETQYF. The chain is built from TRBV23-1 and TRBJ2-5; the D is unclear. TRBV23-1 is assigned to the ORF class and has an uncertain function. Trimming left V 7 bases short and J 0 bases short, with 12 bases between. The CDR3 extends over 14 amino acids.

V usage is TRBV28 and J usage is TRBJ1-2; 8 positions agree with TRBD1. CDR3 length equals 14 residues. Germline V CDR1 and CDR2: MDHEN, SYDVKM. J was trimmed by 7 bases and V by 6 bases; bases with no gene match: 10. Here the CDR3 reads CASSPGQGSSGYTF. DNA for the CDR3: TGTGCCAGCAGCCCCGGACAGGGCTCGAGTGGCTACACCTTC.

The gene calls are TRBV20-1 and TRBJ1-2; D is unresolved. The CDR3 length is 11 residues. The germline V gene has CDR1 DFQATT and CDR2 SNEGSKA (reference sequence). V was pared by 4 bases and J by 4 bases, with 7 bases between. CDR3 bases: TGCAGTGCTACCGGAGGCTATGGCTACACCTTC. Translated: CSATGGYGYTF.

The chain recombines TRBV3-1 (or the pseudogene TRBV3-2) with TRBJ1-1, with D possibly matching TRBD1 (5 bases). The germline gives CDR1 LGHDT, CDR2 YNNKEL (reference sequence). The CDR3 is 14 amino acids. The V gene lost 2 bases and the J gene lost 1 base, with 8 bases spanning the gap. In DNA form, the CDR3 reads TGTGCCAGCAGCCAACAGGGTGGGAACACTGAAGCTTTCTTT. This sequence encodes CASSQQGGNTEAFF.